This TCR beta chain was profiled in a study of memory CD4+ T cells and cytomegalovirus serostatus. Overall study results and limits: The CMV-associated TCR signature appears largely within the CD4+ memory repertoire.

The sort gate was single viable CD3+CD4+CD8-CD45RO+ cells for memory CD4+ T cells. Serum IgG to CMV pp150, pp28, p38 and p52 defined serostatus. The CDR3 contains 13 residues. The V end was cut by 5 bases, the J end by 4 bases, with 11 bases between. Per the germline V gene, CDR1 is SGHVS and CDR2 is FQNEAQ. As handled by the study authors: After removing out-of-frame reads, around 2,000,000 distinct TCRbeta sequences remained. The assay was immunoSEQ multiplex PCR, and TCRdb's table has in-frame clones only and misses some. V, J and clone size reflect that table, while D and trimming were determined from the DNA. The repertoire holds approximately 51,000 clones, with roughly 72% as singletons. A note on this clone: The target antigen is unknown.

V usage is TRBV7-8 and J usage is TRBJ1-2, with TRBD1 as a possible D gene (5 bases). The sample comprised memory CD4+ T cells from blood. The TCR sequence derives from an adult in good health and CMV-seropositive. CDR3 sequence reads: CASSTRVGYGYTF. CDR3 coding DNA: TGTGCCAGCAGCACCAGGGTCGGCTATGGCTACACCTTC. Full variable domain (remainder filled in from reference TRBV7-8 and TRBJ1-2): GAGVSQSPRYKVAKRGQDVALRCDPISGHVSLFWYQQALGQGPEFLTYFQNEAQLDKSGLPSDRFFAERPEGSVSTLKIQRTQQEDSAVYLCASSTRVGYGYTFGSGTRLTVV.